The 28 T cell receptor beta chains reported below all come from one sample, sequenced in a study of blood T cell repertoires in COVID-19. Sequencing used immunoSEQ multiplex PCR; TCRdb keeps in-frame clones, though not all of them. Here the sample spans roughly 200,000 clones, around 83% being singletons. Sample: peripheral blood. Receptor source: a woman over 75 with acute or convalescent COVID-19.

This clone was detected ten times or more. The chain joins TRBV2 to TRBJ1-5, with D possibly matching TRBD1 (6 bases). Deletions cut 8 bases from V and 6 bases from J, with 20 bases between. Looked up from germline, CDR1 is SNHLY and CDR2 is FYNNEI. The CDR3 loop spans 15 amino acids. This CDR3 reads CASGTAGERSQPQHF. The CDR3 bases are TGTGCCAGCGGTACGGCAGGGGAGAGGAGTCAGCCCCAGCATTTT.

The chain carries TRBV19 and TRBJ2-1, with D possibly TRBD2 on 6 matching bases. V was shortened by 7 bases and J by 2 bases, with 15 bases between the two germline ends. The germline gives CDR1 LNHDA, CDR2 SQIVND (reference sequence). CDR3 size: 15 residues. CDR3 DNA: TGTGCCAGTACCATGGGACTGCCCCCCTACAATGAGCAGTTCTTC. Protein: CASTMGLPPYNEQFF.

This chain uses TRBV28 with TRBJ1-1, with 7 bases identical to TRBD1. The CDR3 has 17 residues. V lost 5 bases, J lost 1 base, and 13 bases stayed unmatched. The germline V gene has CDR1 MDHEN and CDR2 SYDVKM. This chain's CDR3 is CASSTYPIGGRNTEAFF. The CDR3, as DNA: TGTGCCAGCAGTACCTATCCCATAGGGGGCCGGAACACTGAAGCTTTCTTT.

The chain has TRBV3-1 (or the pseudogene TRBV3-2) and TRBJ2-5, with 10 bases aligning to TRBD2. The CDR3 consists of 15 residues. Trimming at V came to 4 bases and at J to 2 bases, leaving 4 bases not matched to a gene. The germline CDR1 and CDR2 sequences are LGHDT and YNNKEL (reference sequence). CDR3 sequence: CASSPRTSGQETQYF. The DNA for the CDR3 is TGTGCCAGCAGCCCAAGGACTAGCGGACAAGAGACCCAGTACTTC.

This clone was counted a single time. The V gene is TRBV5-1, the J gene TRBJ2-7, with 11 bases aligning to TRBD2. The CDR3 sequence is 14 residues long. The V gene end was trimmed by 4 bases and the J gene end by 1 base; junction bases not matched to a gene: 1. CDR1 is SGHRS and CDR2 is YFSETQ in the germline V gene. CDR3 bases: TGCGCCAGCAGCGGGACTAGCGGATCCTACGAGCAGTACTTC. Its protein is CASSGTSGSYEQYF.

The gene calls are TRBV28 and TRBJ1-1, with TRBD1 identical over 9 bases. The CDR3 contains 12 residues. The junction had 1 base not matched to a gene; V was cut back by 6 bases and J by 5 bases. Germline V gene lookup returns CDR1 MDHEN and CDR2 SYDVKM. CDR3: CASRGTGTEAFF. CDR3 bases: TGTGCCAGCAGGGGGACAGGGACTGAAGCTTTCTTT.

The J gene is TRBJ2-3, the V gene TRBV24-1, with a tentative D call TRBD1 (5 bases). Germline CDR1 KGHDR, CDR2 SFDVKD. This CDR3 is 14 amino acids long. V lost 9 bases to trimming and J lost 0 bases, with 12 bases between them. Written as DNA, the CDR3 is TGTGCCACCCTAATAGGGGTTAGCACAGATACGCAGTATTTT. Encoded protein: CATLIGVSTDTQYF.

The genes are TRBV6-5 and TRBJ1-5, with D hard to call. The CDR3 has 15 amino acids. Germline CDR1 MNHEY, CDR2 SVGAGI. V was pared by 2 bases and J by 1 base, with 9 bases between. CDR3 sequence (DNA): TGTGCCAGCAGTTACGGGCAGTCCAGCAATCAGCCCCAGCATTTT. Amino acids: CASSYGQSSNQPQHF.

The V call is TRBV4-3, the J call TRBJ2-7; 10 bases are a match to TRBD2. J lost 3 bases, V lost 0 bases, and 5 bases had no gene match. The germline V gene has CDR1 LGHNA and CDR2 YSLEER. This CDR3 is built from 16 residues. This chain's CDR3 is CASSQDGTSANYEQYF. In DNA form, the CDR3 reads TGCGCCAGCAGCCAAGATGGGACTAGCGCTAACTACGAGCAGTACTTC.

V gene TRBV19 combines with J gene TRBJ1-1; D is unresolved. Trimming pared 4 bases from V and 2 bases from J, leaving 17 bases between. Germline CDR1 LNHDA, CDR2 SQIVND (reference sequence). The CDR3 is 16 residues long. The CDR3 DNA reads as TGTGCCAGTAGTAGGGGTCCTGGACTGAGAAACACTGAAGCTTTCTTT. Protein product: CASSRGPGLRNTEAFF.

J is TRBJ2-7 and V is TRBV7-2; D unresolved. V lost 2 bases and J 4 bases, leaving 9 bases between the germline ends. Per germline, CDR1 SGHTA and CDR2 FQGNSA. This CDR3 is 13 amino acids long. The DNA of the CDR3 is TGTGCCAGCAGCTTACAACATGAATACGAGCAGTACTTC. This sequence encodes CASSLQHEYEQYF.

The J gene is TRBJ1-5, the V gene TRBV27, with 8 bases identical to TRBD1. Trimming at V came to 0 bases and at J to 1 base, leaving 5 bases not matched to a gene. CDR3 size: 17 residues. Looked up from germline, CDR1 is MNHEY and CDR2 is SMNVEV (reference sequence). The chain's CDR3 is CASSLSTGDLSNQPQHF. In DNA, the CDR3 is TGTGCCAGCAGTTTATCGACAGGGGACCTCAGCAATCAGCCCCAGCATTTT.

As DNA, the CDR3 is TGTGCCAGCAGCTCCGGACTAGTATCCTACAATGAGCAGTTCTTC. This encodes CASSSGLVSYNEQFF. The chain employs TRBV7-2 and TRBJ2-1, with 7 bases aligning to TRBD2. The germline CDR1 and CDR2 sequences are SGHTA and FQGNSA. The CDR3 sequence is 15 residues long. V shed 4 bases and J 1 base; nucleotides not matched to a gene: 4.

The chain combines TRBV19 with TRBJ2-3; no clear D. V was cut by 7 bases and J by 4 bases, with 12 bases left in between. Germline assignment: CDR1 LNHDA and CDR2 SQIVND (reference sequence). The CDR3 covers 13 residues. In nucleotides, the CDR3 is TGTGCCAGTAAAACGGAGTGGGCAGATACGCAGTATTTT. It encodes CASKTEWADTQYF.

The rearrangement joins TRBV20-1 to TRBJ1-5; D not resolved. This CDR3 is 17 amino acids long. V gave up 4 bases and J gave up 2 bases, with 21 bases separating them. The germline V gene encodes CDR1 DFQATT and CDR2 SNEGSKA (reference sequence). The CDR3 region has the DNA TGCAGTGCTACTGAGATAGGAGGGATTGCCCGCAATCAGCCCCAGCATTTT. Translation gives CSATEIGGIARNQPQHF.

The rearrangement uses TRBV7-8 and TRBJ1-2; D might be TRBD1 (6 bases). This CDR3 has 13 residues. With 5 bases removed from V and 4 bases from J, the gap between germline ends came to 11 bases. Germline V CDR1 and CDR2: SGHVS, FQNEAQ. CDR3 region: CASSLAGVYGYTF. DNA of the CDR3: TGTGCCAGCAGCCTGGCAGGGGTCTATGGCTACACCTTC. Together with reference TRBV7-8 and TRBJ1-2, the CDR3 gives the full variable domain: GAGVSQSPRYKVAKRGQDVALRCDPISGHVSLFWYQQALGQGPEFLTYFQNEAQLDKSGLPSDRFFAERPEGSVSTLKIQRTQQEDSAVYLCASSLAGVYGYTFGSGTRLTVV.

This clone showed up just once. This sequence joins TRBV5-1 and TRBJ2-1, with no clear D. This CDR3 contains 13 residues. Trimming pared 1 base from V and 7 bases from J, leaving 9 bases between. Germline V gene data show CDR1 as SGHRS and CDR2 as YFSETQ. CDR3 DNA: TGCGCCAGCAGCTTGAATACTTTGAATGAGCAGTTCTTC. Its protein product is CASSLNTLNEQFF.

Here the CDR3 reads CASSLQGAATDTQYF. CDR3 DNA: TGTGCCAGCAGCCTACAGGGGGCCGCCACAGATACGCAGTATTTT. The gene calls are TRBV7-2 and TRBJ2-3; 9 bases align to TRBD1. Losses at the gene ends were 5 bases for V and 2 bases for J; bases not matched to a gene: 5. The germline CDR1 and CDR2 sequences are SGHTA and FQGNSA. This CDR3 comprises 15 residues.

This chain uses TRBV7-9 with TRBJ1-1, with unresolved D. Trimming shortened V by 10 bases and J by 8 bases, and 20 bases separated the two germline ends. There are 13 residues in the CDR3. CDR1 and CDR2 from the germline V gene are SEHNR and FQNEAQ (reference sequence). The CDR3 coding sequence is TGTGCCACCGCGACTGATGCGAATATGGAAGCTTTCTTT. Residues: CATATDANMEAFF.

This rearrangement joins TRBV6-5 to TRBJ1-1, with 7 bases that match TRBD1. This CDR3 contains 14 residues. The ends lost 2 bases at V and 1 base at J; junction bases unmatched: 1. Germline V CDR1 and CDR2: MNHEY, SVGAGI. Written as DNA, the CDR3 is TGTGCCAGCAGTTACGACAGGGCGAACACTGAAGCTTTCTTT. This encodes CASSYDRANTEAFF.

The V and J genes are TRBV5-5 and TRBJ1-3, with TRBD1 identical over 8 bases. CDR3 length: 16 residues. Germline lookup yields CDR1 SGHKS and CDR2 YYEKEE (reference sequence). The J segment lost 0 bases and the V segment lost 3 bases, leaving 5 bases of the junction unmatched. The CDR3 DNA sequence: TGTGCCAGCAGCTCTGCCGGGACAGGCTCTGGAAACACCATATATTTT. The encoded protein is CASSSAGTGSGNTIYF.

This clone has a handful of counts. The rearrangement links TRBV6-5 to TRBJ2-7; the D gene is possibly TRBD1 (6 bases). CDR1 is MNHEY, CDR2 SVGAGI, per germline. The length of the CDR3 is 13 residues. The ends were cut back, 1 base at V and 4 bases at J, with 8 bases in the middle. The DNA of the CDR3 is TGTGCCAGCAGTTACTATCAGGGGTACGAGCAGTACTTC. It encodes CASSYYQGYEQYF.

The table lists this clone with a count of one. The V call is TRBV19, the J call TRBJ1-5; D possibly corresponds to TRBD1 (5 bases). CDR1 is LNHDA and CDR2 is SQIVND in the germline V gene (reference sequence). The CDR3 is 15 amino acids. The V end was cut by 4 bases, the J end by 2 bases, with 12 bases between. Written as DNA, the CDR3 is TGTGCCAGTAGTACCCGAAGGGGTGGCAATCAGCCCCAGCATTTT. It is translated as CASSTRRGGNQPQHF.

The CDR3 protein is CATSDPRGTGETQYF. In nucleotides, the CDR3 is TGTGCCACCAGTGACCCCCGGGGGACCGGAGAGACCCAGTACTTC. The chain links TRBV24-1 to TRBJ2-5; the D gene is possibly TRBD2 (6 bases). Trimming removed 4 bases at V and 4 bases at J, with 15 bases between. CDR1 is KGHDR and CDR2 is SFDVKD in the germline V gene. The CDR3 contains 15 residues.

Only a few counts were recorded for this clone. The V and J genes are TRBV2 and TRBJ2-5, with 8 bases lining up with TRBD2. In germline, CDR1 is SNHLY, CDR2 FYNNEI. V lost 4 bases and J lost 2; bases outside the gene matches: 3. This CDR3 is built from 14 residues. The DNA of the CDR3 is TGTGCCAGCAGTGGGACTAGCCGACAAGAGACCCAGTACTTC. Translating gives CASSGTSRQETQYF.

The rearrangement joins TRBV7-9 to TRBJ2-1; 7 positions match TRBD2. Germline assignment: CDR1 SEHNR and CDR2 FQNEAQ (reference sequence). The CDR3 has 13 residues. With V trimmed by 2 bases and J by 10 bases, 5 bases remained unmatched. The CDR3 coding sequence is TGTGCCAGCAGCTTATTGCGAGCGGGAGAGCAGTTCTTC. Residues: CASSLLRAGEQFF.

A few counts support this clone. This CDR3 reads CASSPRGLSNQPQHF. CDR3 DNA: TGTGCCAGCTCACCTAGAGGGCTTAGCAATCAGCCCCAGCATTTT. The chain recombines TRBV18 with TRBJ1-5; no reliable D call. V lost 3 bases, J lost 0 bases, and 9 bases lay in between. The CDR3 spans 15 residues. Germline-derived CDR1 and CDR2 are KGHSH and LQKENI.

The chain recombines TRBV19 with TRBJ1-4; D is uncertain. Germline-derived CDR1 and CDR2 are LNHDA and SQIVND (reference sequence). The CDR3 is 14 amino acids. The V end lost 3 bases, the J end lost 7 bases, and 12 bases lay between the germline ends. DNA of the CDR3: TGTGCCAGTAGTATGAGGGCAGCGACTGAAAAACTGTTTTTT. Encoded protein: CASSMRAATEKLFF.